Listed below are T cell receptor beta chains from one sample, sequenced in a study of OX40 agonist ivuxolimab in advanced cancers. Clones were sequenced by immunoSEQ multiplex PCR, and TCRdb holds only the in-frame ones, with some missing. The data show about 73,000 clones, around 86% seen once. The specimen comprised CD4+ or CD8+ T cells sorted from blood, sampled in a trial of the OX40 agonist ivuxolimab. The receptors derive from an adult with an advanced solid tumor such as melanoma, head and neck, liver or kidney cancer. Each CDR3 is given with its conserved first and last residue. A D gene is named only where the DNA matches it firmly. Expanded clones get a size class; other rows say once, few or many, or leave the size out.

CDR3: CASSLGHRGADQYF; DNA: TGTGCCAGCAGCTTGGGGCACAGGGGCGCGGATCAGTACTTC; size: .; D: TRBD1; J: TRBJ2-4; V: TRBV5-6
CDR3: CASSDAGGARTGELFF; DNA: TGTGCCAGCAGTGATGCTGGGGGGGCCAGGACCGGGGAGCTGTTTTTT; size: .; D: .; J: TRBJ2-2; V: TRBV2
CDR3: CASSVGGIESPLHF; DNA: TGTGCCAGCAGCGTAGGGGGGATTGAATCACCCCTCCACTTT; size: once; D: .; J: TRBJ1-6; V: TRBV9
CDR3: CASSHSPPGPNPQETQYF; DNA: TGCGCCAGCAGCCATTCACCCCCGGGACCGAACCCACAAGAGACCCAGTACTTC; size: .; D: .; J: TRBJ2-5; V: TRBV4-1
CDR3: CASRIGQGSEKLFF; DNA: TGTGCCAGCAGAATAGGACAGGGGAGTGAAAAACTGTTTTTT; size: .; D: TRBD1; J: TRBJ1-4; V: TRBV5-5
CDR3: CASRVGGYTGELFF; DNA: TGTGCCAGCAGGGTGGGTGGATACACCGGGGAGCTGTTTTTT; size: .; D: .; J: TRBJ2-2; V: TRBV5-4
CDR3: CASSTRPDNEQFF; DNA: TGTGCCAGCAGCACCCGACCGGACAATGAGCAGTTCTTC; size: .; D: .; J: TRBJ2-1; V: TRBV9
CDR3: CASSAGLAAGNIQYF; DNA: TGTGCCAGCAGCGCGGGACTAGCCGCGGGGAACATTCAGTACTTC; size: .; D: TRBD2; J: TRBJ2-4; V: TRBV9
CDR3: CASSRTGGDEQYF; DNA: TGTGCCAGTAGTAGGACAGGGGGCGACGAGCAGTACTTC; size: .; D: TRBD1; J: TRBJ2-7; V: TRBV19
CDR3: CASGRDSQETQYF; DNA: TGTGCCAGCGGACGGGACAGCCAAGAGACCCAGTACTTC; size: .; D: TRBD1; J: TRBJ2-5; V: TRBV2
CDR3: CASSLAPWDTEAFF; DNA: TGTGCCAGCAGCTTAGCGCCTTGGGACACTGAAGCTTTCTTT; size: .; D: .; J: TRBJ1-1; V: TRBV11-2
CDR3: CASSSSNSGNTIYF; DNA: TGTGCCAGCTCCTCCTCAAACTCTGGAAACACCATATATTTT; size: .; D: .; J: TRBJ1-3; V: TRBV7-2
CDR3: CASGRAGELFF; DNA: TGTGCCAGCGGGCGGGCCGGGGAGCTGTTTTTT; size: .; D: .; J: TRBJ2-2; V: TRBV6-6
CDR3: CASSYQGMNQPQHF; DNA: TGTGCCAGCAGTTACCAGGGTATGAATCAGCCCCAGCATTTT; size: .; D: .; J: TRBJ1-5; V: TRBV6-5
CDR3: CASSLMSSTEAFF; DNA: TGTGCCAGCAGTTTAATGAGCTCCACTGAAGCTTTCTTT; size: .; D: .; J: TRBJ1-1; V: TRBV27
CDR3: CAISARDRGGEQYF; DNA: TGTGCCATCAGTGCCCGGGACAGGGGGGGGGAGCAGTACTTC; size: .; D: TRBD1; J: TRBJ2-7; V: TRBV10-3
CDR3: CASSTTSQGAYLGYTF; DNA: TGTGCCAGCAGCACCACCTCCCAGGGGGCTTATCTAGGCTACACCTTC; size: few; D: TRBD1; J: TRBJ1-2; V: TRBV9